This passage covers 15 T cell receptor beta chains from one sample sequenced in a study of blood T cell repertoires in COVID-19. Libraries were prepared by immunoSEQ multiplex PCR; TCRdb keeps only in-frame clonotypes and omits some of them. The data show approximately 190,000 clones, around nine tenths seen once. Sequencing input: peripheral blood. Receptor source: a man aged 65 to 79 with active or convalescent COVID-19.

This chain joins TRBV6-2 or TRBV6-3 and TRBJ2-3; 10 bases are a match to TRBD1. J gave up 4 bases and V 6 bases, and 4 bases lay outside the gene matches. Germline-derived CDR1 and CDR2 are MNHEY and SVGEGT. The CDR3 sequence is 14 residues long. CDR3 sequence reads: CASSDRGQADTQYF. Written as DNA, the CDR3 is TGTGCCAGCAGCGACAGGGGGCAGGCAGATACGCAGTATTTT.

The V gene is TRBV11-2, the J gene TRBJ1-3; D may be TRBD1 (5 bases). Germline lookup yields CDR1 SGHAT and CDR2 FQNNGV. The CDR3 runs to 15 residues. V dropped 3 bases and J dropped 3 bases, with 12 bases sitting between them. In DNA form, the CDR3 reads TGTGCCAGCAGCTTCGGGGGGTCGCATGGAAACACCATATATTTT. Its translation is CASSFGGSHGNTIYF.

The chain is built from TRBV7-9 and TRBJ2-3; D is uncertain. The CDR3 sequence is 14 residues long. CDR1 and CDR2 from the germline V gene are SEHNR and FQNEAQ (reference sequence). Trimming pared 2 bases from V and 0 bases from J, leaving 6 bases between. The CDR3 DNA reads as TGTGCCAGCAGCTTATCCCAGAGCACAGATACGCAGTATTTT. It specifies CASSLSQSTDTQYF. The complete variable domain, with remaining parts taken from reference TRBV7-9 and TRBJ2-3, reads DTGVSQNPRHKITKRGQNVTFRCDPISEHNRLYWYRQTLGQGPEFLTYFQNEAQLEKSRLLSDRFSAERPKGSFSTLEIQRTEQGDSAMYLCASSLSQSTDTQYFGPGTRLTVL.

V and J are TRBV29-1 and TRBJ2-5; TRBD2 matches at 7 bases. Germline V CDR1 and CDR2: SQVTM, ANQGSEA. V was pared by 6 bases and J by 0 bases, with 7 bases of the junction left unmatched. CDR3 length: 14 amino acids. The CDR3 DNA follows: TGCAGCGTCGCTAGCGGTCTGTACCAAGAGACCCAGTACTTC. Translating it yields CSVASGLYQETQYF. Drawing the rest from reference TRBV29-1 and TRBJ2-5, the complete variable domain is SAVISQKPSRDICQRGTSLTIQCQVDSQVTMMFWYRQQPGQSLTLIATANQGSEATYESGFVIDKFPISRPNLTFSTLTVSNMSPEDSSIYLCSVASGLYQETQYFGPGTRLLVL.

The rearrangement joins TRBV28 to TRBJ2-5; 7 bases fit TRBD1. The V gene's germline CDR1 is MDHEN and CDR2 SYDVKM. The CDR3 contains 14 residues. Unmatched junction bases numbered 11, after V lost 8 bases and J lost 5 bases. CDR3 nucleotides: TGTGCCAGCTCTGAGGGGGCAGATTCGGAGACCCAGTACTTC. Amino acids: CASSEGADSETQYF.

CDR3 region: CASSLASGVGRSNIQYF. The CDR3 nucleotides read TGTGCCAGCAGCTTAGCTAGCGGGGTCGGGCGGTCAAACATTCAGTACTTC. The rearrangement joins TRBV7-2 to TRBJ2-4; 8 positions match TRBD2. J gave up 6 bases and V 0 bases, and 10 bases lay outside the gene matches. The CDR3 contains 17 residues. CDR1 is SGHTA, CDR2 FQGNSA, per germline.

The chain carries TRBV5-1 and TRBJ2-3; TRBD1 agrees at 7 bases. With V trimmed by 3 bases and J by 1 base, 8 bases remained unmatched. The CDR3 is made up of 16 amino acids. Germline V lookup: CDR1 SGHRS, CDR2 YFSETQ. CDR3 protein: CASSSNDRAGTDTQYF. CDR3 bases: TGCGCCAGCAGCTCCAATGACAGGGCTGGCACAGATACGCAGTATTTT.

The J gene is TRBJ2-7, the V gene TRBV5-4; 9 bases are a match to TRBD1. Germline-derived CDR1 and CDR2 are SGHNT and YYREEE (reference sequence). With V trimmed by 4 bases and J by 4 bases, 9 bases remained unmatched. The CDR3 contains 15 residues. CDR3 coding DNA: TGTGCCAGCAGCGGGGACCGGGGACAGGGTTACGAGCAGTACTTC. Residues: CASSGDRGQGYEQYF.

The chain is built from TRBV9 and TRBJ2-3; no reliable D call. V was clipped by 2 bases and J by 4 bases, with 14 bases between them. Germline V lookup: CDR1 SGDLS, CDR2 YYNGEE. This CDR3 comprises 15 residues. The CDR3 DNA is TGTGCCAGCAGCGTCGGTGGGTTGAGCGCAGATACGCAGTATTTT. Translating it yields CASSVGGLSADTQYF.

The V call is TRBV7-4, the J call TRBJ1-2; no clear D. This CDR3 has 16 residues. Germline CDR1 is SGHVT and CDR2 is SQSDAQ. V was clipped by 5 bases and J by 2 bases, with 18 bases between them. CDR3 coding DNA: TGTGCCAGCAGCATGGGAGTTCTACCTCAAAACTATGGCTACACCTTC. It specifies CASSMGVLPQNYGYTF.

J is TRBJ1-2 and V is TRBV4-1; the D gene is possibly TRBD1 (6 bases). The CDR3 runs 12 residues. Germline assignment: CDR1 MGHRA and CDR2 YSYEKL. Trimming left V 5 bases short and J 8 bases short, with 12 bases between. In nucleotides, the CDR3 is TGCGCCAGCAGCTCACAGGGACACGGCTACACCTTC. Translating gives CASSSQGHGYTF.

The V and J genes are TRBV7-2 and TRBJ2-4, with TRBD1 as a possible D gene (6 bases). Trimming pared 4 bases from V and 0 bases from J, leaving 7 bases between. Germline V gene lookup returns CDR1 SGHTA and CDR2 FQGNSA. This CDR3 spans 14 amino acids. This CDR3 is CASSWGLAKNIQYF. Here the CDR3 DNA reads TGTGCCAGCAGCTGGGGGCTAGCCAAAAACATTCAGTACTTC.

The genes are TRBV2 and TRBJ1-2; TRBD1 might be the D (6 bases). The CDR3 sequence is 13 residues long. Germline loops: CDR1 SNHLY, CDR2 FYNNEI. Trimming took off 8 bases at V and 0 bases at J, with 10 bases between the two ends. The CDR3 region is CASGGGSNYGYTF. The CDR3 DNA follows: TGTGCCAGCGGGGGGGGCTCTAACTATGGCTACACCTTC.

The chain has TRBV10-3 and TRBJ2-7; possible D gene TRBD1, 6 bases. This CDR3 comprises 14 residues. Trimming stripped 5 bases from V and 6 bases from J, with 17 bases between. Germline CDR1 ENHRY, CDR2 SYGVKD. Here the CDR3 DNA reads TGTGCCATCAGTTCCTCACCACTAGGGGGCGAGCAGTACTTC. This codes for CAISSSPLGGEQYF.

V is TRBV7-6 and J is TRBJ2-3, with 7 bases fitting TRBD1. Per germline, CDR1 SGHVS and CDR2 FNYEAQ. Unmatched junction bases numbered 5, after V lost 5 bases and J lost 0 bases. There are 15 residues in the CDR3. The CDR3 here is CASSAMTGSTDTQYF. For the CDR3, the DNA is TGTGCCAGCAGCGCCATGACAGGGAGCACAGATACGCAGTATTTT.